The next 16 T cell receptor beta chains were all read from a single sample in a study of regulatory T cells in long-lasting Graves disease. The time point denotes: newly diagnosed GD, antithyroid drugs for less than 3 months. RNA from PBMCs was the source of the TCR library. Construction of the TCR beta libraries employed iRepertoire HTBI primers in conjunction with Arm-PCR of CDR3 regions. TCRdb recomputed calls from the multiplex PCR reads with MiXCR, one row per CDR3 protein. In the table there are about half a million distinct CDR3 sequences, 12% of which are singletons. The same sample was also used in a study of T cells in Graves' hyperthyroidism and ophthalmopathy.

The source material was peripheral blood mononuclear cells (PBMCs), sampled at new diagnosis, from a patient treated with antithyroid drugs. Receptors were obtained from a woman in her 30s with Graves disease.

The chain employs TRBV11-2 and TRBJ2-7; TRBD1 agrees at 9 bases. The V gene end was trimmed by 2 bases and the J gene end by 12 bases; junction bases not matched to a gene: 17. Germline assignment: CDR1 SGHAT and CDR2 FQNNGV. The CDR3 covers 16 residues. In DNA form, the CDR3 reads TGTGCCAGCAGCTTAATACCGGGACAGGGCCCCGGAGGGCCGTACGTC. The encoded protein is CASSLIPGQGPGGPYV.

This clonotype occurred a few times. The CDR3 sequence is CASSLLRLVEQFF. The CDR3 bases are TGTGCCAGCAGTTTACTTAGGCTAGTGGAGCAGTTCTTC. V and J are TRBV12-3 or TRBV12-4 and TRBJ2-1; no firm D call. Trimming left V 2 bases short and J 10 bases short, with 12 bases between. The CDR3 contains 13 residues.

This clonotype was seen at least ten times. The V call is TRBV20-1, the J call TRBJ1-3; D call uncertain. V dropped 2 bases and J dropped 0 bases, with 5 bases sitting between them. The CDR3 length is 13 residues. The germline CDR1 and CDR2 sequences are DFQATT and SNEGSKA (reference sequence). CDR3 sequence reads: CSARWFSGNTIYF. The CDR3 DNA follows: TGCAGTGCTAGATGGTTCTCTGGAAACACCATATATTTT.

This chain uses TRBV29-1 with TRBJ2-5; D is possibly TRBD1 (5 bases). Germline V lookup: CDR1 SQVTM, CDR2 ANQGSEA. The CDR3 is 12 amino acids. The ends were cut back, 4 bases at V and 2 bases at J, with 8 bases in the middle. For the CDR3, the DNA is TGCAGCGTTGGACAGAGTCAAGAGACCCAGTACTTC. Amino acids: CSVGQSQETQYF.

This clonotype was seen at least ten times. The J gene is TRBJ1-5, the V gene TRBV6-4, with 10 nucleotides matching TRBD1. V trimming: 0 bases; J trimming: 0 bases; junction bases outside the gene matches: 14. CDR3 length: 21 residues. CDR1 is MRHNA and CDR2 is SNTAGT in the germline V gene. The CDR3 loop is CASSDSSRDRGGENSNQPQHF. In nucleotides, the CDR3 is TGTGCCAGCAGTGACTCGTCCCGGGACAGGGGAGGAGAGAATAGCAATCAGCCCCAGCATTTT.

This chain uses TRBV6-5 with TRBJ2-3; D possibly corresponds to TRBD1 (6 bases). The length of the CDR3 is 17 residues. The germline gives CDR1 MNHEY, CDR2 SVGAGI. V shed 2 bases and J shed 0 bases, with 15 bases lying between them. The CDR3 spells CASSYTDRTSSTDTQYF. The CDR3 nucleotides are TGTGCCAGCAGTTACACCGACAGGACATCTAGCACAGATACGCAGTATTTT.

In its sample, this clonotype was seen a few times. CDR3 in amino acids: CASSISPRTVGRKAFF. The CDR3 coding sequence is TGTGCCAGTAGTATTTCCCCACGGACAGTCGGGCGAAAAGCTTTCTTT. J is TRBJ1-1 and V is TRBV19, with TRBD1 as a possible D gene (6 bases). The CDR3 totals 16 residues. Germline CDR1 and CDR2: LNHDA and SQIVND (reference sequence). Trimming removed 3 bases at V and 9 bases at J, with 23 bases between.

This clonotype was detected many times. This sequence joins TRBV12-3 or TRBV12-4 and TRBJ2-3; D gene ambiguous. The CDR3 spans 13 residues. With 2 bases removed from V and 10 bases from J, the gap between germline ends came to 13 bases. CDR3 sequence: CASSLNLTPPQYF. For the CDR3, the DNA is TGTGCCAGCAGTTTAAATTTGACTCCCCCGCAGTATTTT.

This clonotype has just a few counts. The J gene is TRBJ1-5, the V gene TRBV7-6; no definite D call. V lost 1 base to trimming and J lost 5 bases, with 9 bases between them. This CDR3 has 14 amino acids. Germline V CDR1 and CDR2: SGHVS, FNYEAQ. The CDR3 region has the DNA TGTGCCAGCAGCTTAGGCAGGTTCGATCAGCCCCAGCATTTT. Its protein product is CASSLGRFDQPQHF.

This clonotype was recorded a few times. The chain uses TRBV27 and TRBJ2-1, with D maybe TRBD2 (6 bases). CDR3 length equals 14 residues. Germline loops: CDR1 MNHEY, CDR2 SMNVEV (reference sequence). V shed 4 bases and J shed 4 bases, with 11 bases lying between them. CDR3 bases: TGTGCCAGCAGTTCGCACGGACTATACAATGAGCAGTTCTTC. Encoded protein: CASSSHGLYNEQFF.

This clonotype came up many times. One end of the junction does not line up with germline, which may come from a read error. V and J are TRBV24-1 and TRBJ1-5, with D possibly matching TRBD1 (5 bases). Germline assignment: CDR1 KGHDR and CDR2 SFDVKD. The CDR3 is made up of 14 amino acids. The CDR3 DNA reads TGTGCCACCAGTGAATACGACAGCACTCAGCCCCAGCATTTT. Amino acid sequence: CATSEYDSTQPQHF.

This clonotype has ten or more counts. The rearrangement joins TRBV28 to TRBJ1-4; the D is unclear. The CDR3 loop spans 13 amino acids. Trimming shortened V by 2 bases and J by 6 bases, and 7 bases separated the two germline ends. Germline CDR1 is MDHEN and CDR2 is SYDVKM. CDR3 residues: CASSLTGDEKLFF. The CDR3 region has the DNA TGTGCCAGCAGTTTAACTGGGGATGAAAAACTGTTTTTT.

This clonotype was detected many times. The CDR3 nucleotides are TGCGCCAGCAGCTTCCCACTAGCGGGAGCCCCCTACGAGCAGTACTTC. This translates into CASSFPLAGAPYEQYF. The J gene is TRBJ2-7, the V gene TRBV5-1; 11 bases line up with TRBD2. The length of the CDR3 is 16 residues. With 2 bases clipped from V and 2 bases from J, the junction kept 6 bases outside the gene matches. Per the germline V gene, CDR1 is SGHRS and CDR2 is YFSETQ.

Concerning this clonotype itself: A much larger clonotype is one base distant, so this may be a read error. V usage is TRBV2 and J usage is TRBJ2-2; D gene ambiguous. The CDR3 consists of 15 residues. Looked up from germline, CDR1 is SNHLY and CDR2 is FYNNEI. V was clipped by 7 bases and J by 1 base, with 13 bases between them. CDR3 sequence: CASKGTRMNTGELFF. The CDR3 coding sequence is TGTGCCAGCAAGGGAACCAGAATGAACACCGGGGAGCTGTTTTTT.

This clonotype was observed many times. This chain uses TRBV7-9 with TRBJ2-5, with TRBD2 matching over 7 bases. V lost 6 bases to trimming and J lost 4 bases; unmatched junction nucleotides: 5. Germline V gene sequence: CDR1 SEHNR, CDR2 FQNEAQ (reference sequence). The CDR3 runs to 13 residues. CDR3 protein: CASSQAGVETQYF. Here the CDR3 DNA reads TGTGCCAGCAGTCAGGCGGGAGTAGAGACCCAGTACTTC.

As to this clonotype: A much larger clonotype is one base distant, so this may be a read error. The J gene is TRBJ2-7, the V gene TRBV11-3, with 7 bases that match TRBD2. The length of the CDR3 is 16 residues. CDR1 SGHNT and CDR2 YENEEA come from the germline V gene. The CDR3 is CASSLDISGRAYGQYF. In nucleotides, the CDR3 is TGTGCCAGCAGCTTAGATATTAGCGGGCGCGCCTACGGGCAGTACTTC.